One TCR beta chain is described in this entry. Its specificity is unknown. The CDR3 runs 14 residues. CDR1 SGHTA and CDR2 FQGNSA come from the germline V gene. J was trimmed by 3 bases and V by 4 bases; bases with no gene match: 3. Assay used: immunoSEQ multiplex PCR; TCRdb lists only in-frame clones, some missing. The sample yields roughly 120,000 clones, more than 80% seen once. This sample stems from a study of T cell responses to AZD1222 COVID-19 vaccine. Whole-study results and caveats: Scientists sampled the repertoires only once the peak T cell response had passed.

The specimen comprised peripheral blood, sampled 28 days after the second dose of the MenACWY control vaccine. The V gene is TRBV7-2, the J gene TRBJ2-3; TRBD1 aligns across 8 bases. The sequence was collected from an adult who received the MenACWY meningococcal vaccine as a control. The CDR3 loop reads CASSSDRVTDTQYF. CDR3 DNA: TGTGCCAGCAGCTCGGACAGGGTGACAGATACGCAGTATTTT.